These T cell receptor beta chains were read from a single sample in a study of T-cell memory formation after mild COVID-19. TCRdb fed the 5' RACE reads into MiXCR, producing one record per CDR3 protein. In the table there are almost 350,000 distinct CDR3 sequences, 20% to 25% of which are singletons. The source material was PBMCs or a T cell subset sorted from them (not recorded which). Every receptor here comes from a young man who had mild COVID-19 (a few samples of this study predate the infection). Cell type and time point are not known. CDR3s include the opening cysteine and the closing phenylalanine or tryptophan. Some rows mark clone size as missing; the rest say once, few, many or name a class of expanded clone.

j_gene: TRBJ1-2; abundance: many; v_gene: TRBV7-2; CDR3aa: CASSFPNYGYTF
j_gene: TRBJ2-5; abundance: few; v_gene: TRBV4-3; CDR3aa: CASSHGRQGRQETQYF
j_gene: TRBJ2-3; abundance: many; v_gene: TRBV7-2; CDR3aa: CASSLVLAADTQYF
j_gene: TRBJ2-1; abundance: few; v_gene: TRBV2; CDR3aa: CASRPGADEQFF
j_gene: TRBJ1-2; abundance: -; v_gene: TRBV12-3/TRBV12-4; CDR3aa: CASRLNGIYGYTF
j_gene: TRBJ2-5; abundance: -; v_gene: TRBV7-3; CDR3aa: CASSLQAEETQYF
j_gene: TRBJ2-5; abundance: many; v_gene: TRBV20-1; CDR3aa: CSADRDGETQYF
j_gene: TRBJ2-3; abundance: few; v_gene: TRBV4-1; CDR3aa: CASSLVVLDTQYF
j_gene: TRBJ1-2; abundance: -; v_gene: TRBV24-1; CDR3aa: CAISSGTPYGYTF
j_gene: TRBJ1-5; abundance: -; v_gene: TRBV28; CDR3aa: CASKTGGNQPQHF
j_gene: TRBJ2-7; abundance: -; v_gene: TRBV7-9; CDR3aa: CASSLIAGGPGYEQYF
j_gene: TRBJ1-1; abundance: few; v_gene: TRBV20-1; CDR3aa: CSAADRADTEAFF
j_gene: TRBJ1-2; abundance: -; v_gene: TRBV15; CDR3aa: CATSREGQEANYGYTF
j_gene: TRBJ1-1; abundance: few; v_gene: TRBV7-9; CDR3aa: CASSFYRGGEAFF
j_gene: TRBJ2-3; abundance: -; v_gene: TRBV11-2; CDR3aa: CASSWDVAIATQYF
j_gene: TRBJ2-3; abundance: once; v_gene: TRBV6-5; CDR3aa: CASSYLSGGGSTDTQYF
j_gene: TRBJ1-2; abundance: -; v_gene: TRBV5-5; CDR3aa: CASSYDRGQLGYTF
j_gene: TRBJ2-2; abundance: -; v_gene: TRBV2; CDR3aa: CASSEPWEGQTGELFF
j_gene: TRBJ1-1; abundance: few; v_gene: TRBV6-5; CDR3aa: CASSYSRLNTEAFF
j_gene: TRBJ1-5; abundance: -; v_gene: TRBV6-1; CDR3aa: CASSSGQVNYQPQHF
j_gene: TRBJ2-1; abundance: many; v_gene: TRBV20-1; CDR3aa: CSARPLAVSYNEQFF
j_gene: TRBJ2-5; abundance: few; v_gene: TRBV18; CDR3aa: CASSPPGYETQYF
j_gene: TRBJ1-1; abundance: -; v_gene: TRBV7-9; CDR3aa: CASSIPITVTEAFF
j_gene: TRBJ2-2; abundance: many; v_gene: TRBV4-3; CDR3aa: CASSHITGLAGIITGELFF
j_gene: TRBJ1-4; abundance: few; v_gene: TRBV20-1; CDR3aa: CSARDLPDRAWANEKLFF
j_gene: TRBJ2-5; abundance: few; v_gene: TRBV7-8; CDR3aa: CASSQGLAGRETQYF
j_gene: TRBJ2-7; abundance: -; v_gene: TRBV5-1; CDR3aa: CASSPLDTTYEQYF
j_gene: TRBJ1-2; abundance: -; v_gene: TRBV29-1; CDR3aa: CSVKEGSSGYTF
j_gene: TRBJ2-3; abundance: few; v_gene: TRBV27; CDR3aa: CASSYRTSGGSDTQYF
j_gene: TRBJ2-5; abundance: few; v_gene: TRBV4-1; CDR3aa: CASSQRGGRETQYF
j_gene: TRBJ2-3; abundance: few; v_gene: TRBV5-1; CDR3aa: CASRISTEADTQYF
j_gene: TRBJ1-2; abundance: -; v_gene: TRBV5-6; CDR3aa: CASSFGGQYGYTF
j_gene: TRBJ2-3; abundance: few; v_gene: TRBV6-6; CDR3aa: CASTTGDTQYF
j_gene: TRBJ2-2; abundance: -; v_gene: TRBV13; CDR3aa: CASSGTENTGELFF
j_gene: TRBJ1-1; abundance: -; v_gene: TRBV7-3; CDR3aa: CASSRSGGGAEAFF
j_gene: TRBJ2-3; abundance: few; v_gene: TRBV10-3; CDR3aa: CAISRGQGPDTQYF
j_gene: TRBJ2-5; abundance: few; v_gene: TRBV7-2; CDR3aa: CASSLKAAVEGYQETQYF
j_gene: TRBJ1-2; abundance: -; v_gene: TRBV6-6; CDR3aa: CASSQNRGRGYGYTF
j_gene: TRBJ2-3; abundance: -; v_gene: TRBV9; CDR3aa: CASSVDSLLAGDTQYF
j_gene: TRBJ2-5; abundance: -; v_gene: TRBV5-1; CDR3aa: CASSSNLGGTQYF
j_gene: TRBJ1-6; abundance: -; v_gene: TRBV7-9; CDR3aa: CAGSPSGTGYSPLHF
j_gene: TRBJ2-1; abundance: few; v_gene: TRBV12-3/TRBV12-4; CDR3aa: CASSLIDNEQFF
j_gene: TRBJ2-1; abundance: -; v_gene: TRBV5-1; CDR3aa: CASSRNRDASYNEQFF
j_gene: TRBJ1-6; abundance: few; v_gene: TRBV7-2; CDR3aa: CASSFTGYNSPLHF
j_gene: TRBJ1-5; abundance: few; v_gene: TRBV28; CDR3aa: CASRDTGTGGLSNQPQHF
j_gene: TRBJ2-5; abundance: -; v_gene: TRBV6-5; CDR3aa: CASSYSREGLRETQYF
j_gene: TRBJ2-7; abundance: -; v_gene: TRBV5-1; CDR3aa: CASSMDTLYEQYF
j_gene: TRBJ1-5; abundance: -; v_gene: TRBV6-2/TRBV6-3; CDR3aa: CASSYKDEGGWQPQHF
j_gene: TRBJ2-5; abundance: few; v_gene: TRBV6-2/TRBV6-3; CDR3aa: CASTVTTLETQYF
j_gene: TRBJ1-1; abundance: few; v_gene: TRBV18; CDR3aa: CASSPIVPEAFF
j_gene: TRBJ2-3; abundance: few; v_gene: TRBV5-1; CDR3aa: CASSVTPLAGSSNTQYF
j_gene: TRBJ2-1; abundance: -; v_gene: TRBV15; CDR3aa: CATSLAGPTSNEQFF
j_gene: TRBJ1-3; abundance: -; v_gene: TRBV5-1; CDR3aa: CASSLAGNRNTIYF
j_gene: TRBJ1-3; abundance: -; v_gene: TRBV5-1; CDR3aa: CASAPGSGNTIYF
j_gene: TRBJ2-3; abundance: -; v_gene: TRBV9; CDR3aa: CASSVEGGTQYF
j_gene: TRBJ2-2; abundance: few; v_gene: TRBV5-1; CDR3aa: CASSYRQTGELFF
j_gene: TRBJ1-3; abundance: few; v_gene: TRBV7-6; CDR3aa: CASSPTGRGAGNTIYF
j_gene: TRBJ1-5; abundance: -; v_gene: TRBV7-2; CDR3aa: CASSSWGHNQPQHF
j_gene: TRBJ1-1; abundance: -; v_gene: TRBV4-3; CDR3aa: CASSQDLRQGGTEAFF